A single count supports the clone carrying this T cell receptor beta chain. Per the original data handling: Estimated nucleated cell counts came from reference gene primer amplification. Produced via immunoSEQ multiplex PCR; TCRdb's table is partial and in-frame only. That table is the source of V, J and clone size, and D and trimming were worked out from the DNA. The profile covers about 15,000 clones, with less than 80% appearing a single time and 9.7% taken by the ten largest. The data belong to a study of blood T cell repertoires in COVID-19. Study details: The study drew acute and convalescent COVID-19 samples from the United States, Italy and Spain. In each case, the material was cDNA or gDNA derived from T cells, B-cell-depleted T cells, or PBMCs.

Trimming removed 4 bases from V and 2 bases from J; junction bases left unmatched: 11. The CDR3 is 16 amino acids. Germline-derived CDR1 and CDR2 are LNHDA and SQIVND (reference sequence). The receptor was isolated from a man between 65 and 85 years old with acute or convalescent COVID-19. The chain uses TRBV19 and TRBJ2-7, with TRBD2 matching 7 bases. The sample was peripheral blood. CDR3 coding DNA: TGTGCCAGTAGTAGGCGCGGGAGTGGAGGGGCCTACGAGCAGTACTTC. Protein sequence: CASSRRGSGGAYEQYF.